This entry lists 11 T cell receptor beta chains sequenced from one sample in a study of T cell repertoires in cytomegalovirus infection. TCRdb reanalysed the reads using MiXCR and keeps one entry per CDR3 protein. The sample holds a few hundred thousand distinct CDR3 sequences, roughly 13% seen once. Sequencing was carried out using PBMCs. The receptors were gathered from a human donor in good health (CMV status not recorded). Some clones in this sample may be carry-over from other donors' samples.

The chain recombines TRBV3-1 with TRBJ2-7, with a weak D call TRBD1 (5 bases). Germline values: CDR1 LGHDT, CDR2 YNNKEL (reference sequence). This CDR3 has 12 amino acids. V gave up 1 base and J gave up 11 bases, with 12 bases separating them. CDR3 protein: CASSQAETDKYF. Written as DNA, the CDR3 is TGTGCCAGCAGCCAAGCGGAGACGGACAAGTACTTC.

The chain recombines TRBV20-1 with TRBJ1-4, with D possibly being TRBD1 (6 bases). Trimming took 2 bases from V and 0 from J, leaving 19 bases between them. Germline V gene sequence: CDR1 DFQATT, CDR2 SNEGSKA (reference sequence). This CDR3 is built from 18 residues. CDR3: CSARTRLGPGATNEKLFF. As DNA, the CDR3 is TGCAGTGCTAGAACTCGTCTCGGACCAGGGGCAACTAATGAAAAACTGTTTTTT.

This clonotype was detected only a few times. The J gene is TRBJ2-2, the V gene TRBV2, with D unclear. Germline V CDR1 and CDR2: SNHLY, FYNNEI. The CDR3 sequence is 13 residues long. V lost 6 bases to trimming and J lost 3 bases, with 8 bases between them. CDR3 protein: CASRDRDTGELFF. The CDR3 DNA reads as TGTGCCAGCAGAGACCGGGACACCGGGGAGCTGTTTTTT.

This clonotype came up many times. This chain links TRBV7-3 with TRBJ2-3; weak D call: TRBD2 (7 bases). Trimming removed 5 bases from V and 2 bases from J, with 20 bases in between. The CDR3 is 17 amino acids. Germline CDR1 reads SGHTA; CDR2 reads FQGTGA. The CDR3 sequence is CASSRGARGKVTDTQYF. CDR3 coding DNA: TGTGCCAGCAGCCGGGGGGCGAGGGGAAAAGTCACAGATACGCAGTATTTT.

Of note for this clonotype: Possible read error: a much larger clone is one base away. CDR3 sequence (DNA): TGTGCCAGCAGGGCCGGGACAGGGGGCGGCTACGCCTTC. Protein sequence: CASRAGTGGGYAF. The rearrangement joins TRBV12-3 or TRBV12-4 to TRBJ1-2; 12 bases agree with TRBD1. The CDR3 totals 13 residues.

The V call is TRBV18, the J call TRBJ2-7; 11 bases are shared with TRBD1. The CDR3 runs 16 residues. Germline lookup yields CDR1 KGHSH and CDR2 LQKENI. V gave up 6 bases and J gave up 1 base; unmatched junction bases: 8. Written as DNA, the CDR3 is TGTGCCAGCTCTCCCGGGACAGGGGGATTGTCCTACGAGCAGTACTTC. Protein product: CASSPGTGGLSYEQYF.

This clonotype was found many times. A much larger clone lies one base from this, so it may be a read error. J is TRBJ2-3 and V is TRBV7-2; D remains ambiguous. The CDR3 sequence is 12 residues long. Germline V gene sequence: CDR1 SGHTA, CDR2 FQGNSA. Trimming removed 5 bases at V and 2 bases at J, with 5 bases between. CDR3 sequence (DNA): TGTGCCAGCAGCCCCAACACAGATACGCAGTATTTT. Protein sequence: CASSPNTDTQYF. Looking up the rest from reference TRBV7-2 and TRBJ2-3 gives the full variable domain: GAGVSQSPSNKVTEKGKDVELRCDPISGHTALYWYRQSLGQGLEFLIYFQGNSAPDKSGLPSDRFSAERTGGSVSTLTIQRTQQEDSAVYLCASSPNTDTQYFGPGTRLTVL.

The chain has TRBV29-1 and TRBJ1-4; D perhaps matches TRBD1 (6 bases). The CDR3 is made up of 15 amino acids. The germline V and J ends were trimmed by 8 bases and 5 bases, with 21 bases remaining between them. Per the germline V gene, CDR1 is SQVTM and CDR2 is ANQGSEA. In nucleotides, the CDR3 is TGCAGCCCTCATACAGGGACCGAGGGGAATGAAAAACTGTTTTTT. As protein: CSPHTGTEGNEKLFF.

This clonotype was counted between two and nine times. The gene calls are TRBV2 and TRBJ1-4; 7 bases agree with TRBD1. CDR3 size: 13 residues. Germline values: CDR1 SNHLY, CDR2 FYNNEI. V lost 6 bases to trimming and J lost 6 bases; unmatched junction nucleotides: 4. In nucleotides, the CDR3 is TGTGCCAGCAGGGACAGGCGAGATGAAAAACTGTTTTTT. Protein product: CASRDRRDEKLFF.

In its sample, this clonotype was seen many times. The chain has TRBV7-8 and TRBJ1-2, with D unclear. CDR1 is SGHVS and CDR2 is FQNEAQ in the germline V gene. CDR3 length equals 13 residues. V was trimmed by 1 base and J by 1 base, leaving 4 bases between them. In nucleotides, the CDR3 is TGTGCCAGCAGCTTAGACAGTAACTATGGCTACACCTTC. Its translation is CASSLDSNYGYTF. Full variable domain (rest looked up from reference TRBV7-8 and TRBJ1-2): GAGVSQSPRYKVAKRGQDVALRCDPISGHVSLFWYQQALGQGPEFLTYFQNEAQLDKSGLPSDRFFAERPEGSVSTLKIQRTQQEDSAVYLCASSLDSNYGYTFGSGTRLTVV.

The chain employs TRBV7-9 and TRBJ2-7; 8 nucleotides line up with TRBD1. CDR3 size: 14 residues. CDR1 and CDR2 (germline): SEHNR, FQNEAQ (reference sequence). J was trimmed by 3 bases and V by 4 bases; bases with no gene match: 5. This CDR3 is CASSSYDRGYEQYF. CDR3 nucleotide sequence: TGTGCCAGCAGCTCCTACGACAGGGGCTACGAGCAGTACTTC.